These 17 T cell receptor beta chains originate from one sample sequenced in a study of T cells in Graves' hyperthyroidism and ophthalmopathy. TCR beta CDR3 region amplification was performed from RNA transcripts. TCR CDR3 underwent first-round RT-PCR with the HTBI primer set. MiXCR, run by TCRdb on the multiplex PCR reads, gives a single entry per CDR3 protein. The sample shows hundreds of thousands of distinct CDR3 sequences, over 35% of them seen only once. Sequenced sample: blood. The receptors were sampled from a woman aged 40 to 49 with Graves' hyperthyroidism.

The genes are TRBV7-9 and TRBJ1-1; D gene unclear. Trimming took off 2 bases at V and 1 base at J, with 11 bases between the two ends. Germline assignment: CDR1 SEHNR and CDR2 FQNEAQ (reference sequence). The CDR3 has 15 residues. CDR3 residues: CASSLKGRPNTEAFF. The DNA of the CDR3 is TGTGCCAGCAGCTTAAAAGGCAGGCCGAACACTGAAGCTTTCTTT.

This clonotype was found a few times. The chain carries TRBV6-4 and TRBJ2-7; the match to TRBD2 covers 13 bases. This CDR3 is 15 amino acids long. The J segment lost 3 bases and the V segment lost 4 bases, leaving 3 bases of the junction unmatched. CDR1 and CDR2 from the germline V gene are MRHNA and SNTAGT. The CDR3 nucleotides read TGTGCCAGCAGTGGACTAGCGGGAGGCTTCTACGAGCAGTACTTC. Translated: CASSGLAGGFYEQYF.

The chain combines TRBV7-9 with TRBJ2-5; 10 bases align to TRBD2. Judging by the DNA end, TRBJ2-1 fits better; the J call may be wrong. Germline values: CDR1 SEHNR, CDR2 FQNEAQ (reference sequence). This CDR3 contains 13 residues. The CDR3 DNA follows: TGTGCCAGCAGCTTAGCGGGACTAGCGGAGCAGTTCTTC. Residues: CASSLAGLAEQFF.

With regard to this clonotype: A read error may be the cause here, since a much bigger clone is one base away. This rearrangement joins TRBV10-3 to TRBJ1-1; no reliable D call. V shed 8 bases and J shed 6 bases, with 16 bases lying between them. CDR1 is ENHRY and CDR2 is SYGVKD in the germline V gene. This CDR3 contains 13 residues. CDR3 in amino acids: CAIHPAQRAEAFF. As DNA, the CDR3 is TGTGCCATCCACCCAGCCCAGCGGGCTGAAGCTTTCTTT.

Points on this clonotype: The CDR3 carries no conserved terminal phenylalanine or tryptophan, so it likely arises from a read error. The chain carries TRBV27 and TRBJ2-7; D remains unclear. The germline V gene encodes CDR1 MNHEY and CDR2 SMNVEV (reference sequence). The CDR3 sequence is 10 residues long. V lost 9 bases and J lost 7, with 10 bases in between. The CDR3 region is CASGLGEQYL. The CDR3 DNA follows: TGTGCCAGTGGTCTTGGTGAGCAGTACCTC.

This clonotype turned up a few times. J is TRBJ1-2 and V is TRBV5-1, with D uncertain. V was shortened by 0 bases and J by 6 bases, with 12 bases between the two germline ends. CDR3 size: 14 residues. In germline, CDR1 is SGHRS, CDR2 YFSETQ. The CDR3 DNA follows: TGCGCCAGCAGCTTGGAAACCCCGGACCATGGCTACACCTTC. This encodes CASSLETPDHGYTF.

This clonotype was observed at least ten times. The V and J genes are TRBV7-9 and TRBJ1-3, with D hard to call. Trimming stripped 1 base from V and 2 bases from J, with 9 bases between. This CDR3 spans 15 amino acids. Germline CDR1 and CDR2: SEHNR and FQNEAQ (reference sequence). This CDR3 reads CASSLGTRAGNTIYF. DNA for the CDR3: TGTGCCAGCAGCTTAGGGACTCGGGCTGGAAACACCATATATTTT.

This clonotype was counted only a few times. J is TRBJ1-5 and V is TRBV4-1, with 8 positions matching TRBD1. Germline trimming cut 4 bases from V and 9 bases from J; bases unmatched to any gene: 14. The CDR3 spans 16 residues. The germline V gene has CDR1 MGHRA and CDR2 YSYEKL. The CDR3 here is CASSRTETGAVLPQHF. CDR3 bases: TGCGCCAGCAGCCGGACAGAGACAGGGGCGGTTCTGCCCCAGCATTTT.

This clonotype came up a few times. The chain couples TRBV30 to TRBJ1-5; 7 bases map to TRBD1. The germline V gene has CDR1 GTSNPN and CDR2 SVGIG (reference sequence). The CDR3 totals 14 residues. With V trimmed by 4 bases and J by 5 bases, 8 bases remained unmatched. The CDR3 is CAWTGKGGHQPQHF. CDR3 coding DNA: TGTGCCTGGACGGGTAAAGGGGGCCATCAGCCCCAGCATTTT. The full variable domain, rest sourced from reference TRBV30 and TRBJ1-5, is SQTIHQWPATLVQPVGSPLSLECTVEGTSNPNLYWYRQAAGRGLQLLFYSVGIGQISSEVPQNLSASRPQDRQFILSSKKLLLSDSGFYLCAWTGKGGHQPQHFGDGTRLSIL.

This clonotype was recorded many times. This chain links TRBV7-9 with TRBJ2-7; 11 positions match TRBD2. The germline V gene encodes CDR1 SEHNR and CDR2 FQNEAQ (reference sequence). This CDR3 is 14 amino acids long. V was clipped by 2 bases and J by 6 bases; unmatched bases: 3. CDR3 coding DNA: TGTGCCAGCAGCTTATCTCTAGCGGGGGGCGAGCAGTACTTC. It is translated as CASSLSLAGGEQYF.

The chain has TRBV19 and TRBJ1-1; the match to TRBD1 covers 7 bases. Unmatched junction bases numbered 10, after V lost 11 bases and J lost 4 bases. From germline, CDR1 is LNHDA and CDR2 SQIVND (reference sequence). The length of the CDR3 is 13 residues. DNA of the CDR3: TGTGCCTCCGATCAGGGGGGGAGCACTGAAGCTTTCTTT. Translating it yields CASDQGGSTEAFF.

A few counts support this clonotype. The rearrangement joins TRBV12-3 or TRBV12-4 to TRBJ2-1; the D is unclear. This CDR3 has 11 residues. V gave up 5 bases and J gave up 3 bases, with 2 bases separating them. CDR3 in amino acids: CASSVYNEQFF. The CDR3 bases are TGTGCCAGCAGTGTCTACAATGAGCAGTTCTTC.

CDR3 sequence (DNA): TGCGCCAGCGAACTAACGACTAGCGGGAGAAGGCACGAGCAGTACTTC. Translating gives CASELTTSGRRHEQYF. The rearrangement joins TRBV4-1 to TRBJ2-7; TRBD2 matches at 12 bases. V lost 8 bases and J lost 5; bases outside the gene matches: 13. The CDR3 spans 16 residues. Germline V CDR1 and CDR2: MGHRA, YSYEKL.

This clonotype was seen at least ten times. V and J are TRBV24-1 and TRBJ1-1; D perhaps matches TRBD1 (5 bases). The V end was cut by 9 bases, the J end by 3 bases, with 16 bases between. This CDR3 spans 14 amino acids. CDR1 is KGHDR and CDR2 is SFDVKD in the germline V gene. The CDR3 loop reads CATPTRAEDTEAFF. The CDR3 DNA reads as TGTGCCACCCCCACCAGGGCGGAGGACACTGAAGCTTTCTTT.

This clonotype showed up many times. The chain is built from TRBV7-2 and TRBJ1-1, with a weak D call TRBD1 (5 bases). Germline values: CDR1 SGHTA, CDR2 FQGNSA. Trimming took off 6 bases at V and 3 bases at J, with 11 bases between the two ends. The CDR3 spans 13 residues. CDR3 nucleotide sequence: TGTGCCAGCAGTACTGGGGGGGACACTGAAGCTTTCTTT. This gives the protein CASSTGGDTEAFF.

This clonotype was observed at least ten times. V and J are TRBV5-6 and TRBJ2-5; the match to TRBD2 covers 10 bases. This CDR3 is 16 amino acids long. Germline lookup yields CDR1 SGHDT and CDR2 YYEEEE. The trim removed 0 bases at V and 3 bases at J, leaving 5 bases unmatched. Written as DNA, the CDR3 is TGTGCCAGCAGCTTGGCCCGGACTAGCGGTAAAGAGACCCAGTACTTC. This gives the protein CASSLARTSGKETQYF.

Ten or more counts support this clonotype. The rearrangement links TRBV29-1 to TRBJ1-2; D remains unclear. The ends were cut back, 0 bases at V and 8 bases at J, with 13 bases in the middle. Germline CDR1 and CDR2: SQVTM and ANQGSEA. This CDR3 has 13 residues. The CDR3 bases are TGCAGCGTTGAAGAAACCAGGTTGAAGGGCTACACCTTC. Its protein product is CSVEETRLKGYTF.